The clone carrying this T cell receptor beta chain was counted at least ten times. Its antigen is not identified. The library was built from around 0.4 ug RNA with molecular barcoded adaptors for alpha/delta and beta/gamma chains. In TCRdb, the reads were re-called with MiXCR into one record per CDR3 protein. Among 43,000 or so distinct CDR3 sequences listed, about 20% were seen once. The sample is drawn from a study of read filtering for tumor transcriptome and immune sequencing. In the study overall: Mean patient age was approximately 66 years, range about 47 to 90; over 16 male, 14 to 15 female. Per sample, TCR-region reads ranged about 3.5 to 11 million by IR-seq, about 80 to 1,400 by RNA-seq. After DNase treatment, RNA was made into whole-transcriptome libraries.

Germline CDR1 and CDR2: MNHNS and SASEGT. With 3 bases removed from V and 4 bases from J, the gap between germline ends came to 12 bases. This CDR3 spans 14 amino acids. Overall study results and limits: This fraction held mixed bone marrow immune cells after CD138-negative sorting.

The receptor was isolated from a donor at least 40 years old with multiple myeloma. Sequences were obtained from a population of CD138-negative cells sorted from bone marrow. The chain is built from TRBV6-1 and TRBJ1-2; a weak D match, TRBD1 (5 bases). CDR3 loop: CASSELGVFYGYTF. In DNA, the CDR3 is TGTGCCAGCAGTGAGTTGGGGGTTTTCTATGGCTACACCTTC.